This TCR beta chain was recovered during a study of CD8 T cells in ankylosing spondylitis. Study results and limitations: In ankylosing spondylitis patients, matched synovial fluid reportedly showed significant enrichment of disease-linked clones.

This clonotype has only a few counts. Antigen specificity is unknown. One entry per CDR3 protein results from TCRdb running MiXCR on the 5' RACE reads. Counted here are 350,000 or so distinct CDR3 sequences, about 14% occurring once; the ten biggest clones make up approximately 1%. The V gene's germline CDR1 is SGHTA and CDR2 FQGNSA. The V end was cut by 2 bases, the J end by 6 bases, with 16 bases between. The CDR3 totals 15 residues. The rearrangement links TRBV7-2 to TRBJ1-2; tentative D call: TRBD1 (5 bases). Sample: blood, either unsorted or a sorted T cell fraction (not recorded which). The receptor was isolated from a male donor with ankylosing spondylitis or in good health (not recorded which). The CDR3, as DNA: TGTGCCAGCAGCTTACAGGGCGGACTAAAGGATGGCTACACCTTC. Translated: CASSLQGGLKDGYTF. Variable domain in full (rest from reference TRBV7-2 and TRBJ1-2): GAGVSQSPSNKVTEKGKDVELRCDPISGHTALYWYRQSLGQGLEFLIYFQGNSAPDKSGLPSDRFSAERTGGSVSTLTIQRTQQEDSAVYLCASSLQGGLKDGYTFGSGTRLTVV.